This T cell receptor beta chain was captured by sequencing in a study of response to subunit inactivated influenza vaccine. General observations from the study: Each seasonal flu vaccination may recruit only limited new T cells, authors suggested.

The CDR3 consists of 15 residues. Per the germline V gene, CDR1 is DFQATT and CDR2 is SNEGSKA (reference sequence). The germline V and J ends were trimmed by 5 bases and 4 bases, with 15 bases remaining between them. The sample holds a few counts of this clonotype. What it binds is unknown. Each CDR3 protein gets one entry after TCRdb re-called the RT-PCR reads with MiXCR. The table records around 850,000 distinct CDR3 sequences, about a fifth of them present only once. The material was PBMCs from blood, obtained about 5 days after vaccination. This clonotype originated in a man aged 50 to 59 who received an inactivated influenza vaccine. The V and J genes are TRBV20-1 and TRBJ1-6; D may be TRBD1 (6 bases). For the CDR3, the DNA is TGCAGTGCTGAGACCCCACAGGGTTATAATTCACCCCTCCACTTT. This encodes CSAETPQGYNSPLHF.